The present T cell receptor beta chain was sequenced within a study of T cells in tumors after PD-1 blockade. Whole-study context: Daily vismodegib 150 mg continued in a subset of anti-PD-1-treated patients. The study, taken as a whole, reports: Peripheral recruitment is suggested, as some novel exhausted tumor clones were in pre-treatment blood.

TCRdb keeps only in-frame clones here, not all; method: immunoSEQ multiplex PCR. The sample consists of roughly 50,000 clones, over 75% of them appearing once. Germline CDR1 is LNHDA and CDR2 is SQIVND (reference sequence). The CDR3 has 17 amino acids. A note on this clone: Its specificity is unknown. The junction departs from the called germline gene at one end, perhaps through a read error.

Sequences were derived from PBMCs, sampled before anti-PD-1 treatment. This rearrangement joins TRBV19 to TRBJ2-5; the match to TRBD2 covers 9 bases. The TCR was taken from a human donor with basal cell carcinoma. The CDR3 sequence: CASSIDLRGGSQGTQYF. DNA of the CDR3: TGTGCCAGTAGTATAGACTTGCGGGGGGGCTCCCAAGGGACCCAGTACTTC.